The 8 T cell receptor beta chains below all came from one sample that was sequenced in a study of shared clonotypes between healthy human individuals. Method: immunoSEQ multiplex PCR; TCRdb's copy keeps in-frame clones and lacks some. The data contain about 2 million clones, 95% of them singletons. The sequencing input was naive CD4+ T cells sorted from blood. The subset here: CD45RA+ positively selected. These receptors originate from a man aged 18 to 30 in good health.

The chain links TRBV19 to TRBJ2-3; TRBD2 aligns across 13 bases. V lost 4 bases to trimming and J lost 5 bases; unmatched junction nucleotides: 6. There are 16 residues in the CDR3. The V gene's germline CDR1 is LNHDA and CDR2 SQIVND (reference sequence). CDR3 bases: TGTGCCAGTAGTAAGGGACTAGCGGGGTTCAGAGATACGCAGTATTTT. Its translation is CASSKGLAGFRDTQYF.

The genes are TRBV7-2 and TRBJ2-1; 9 positions agree with TRBD2. Losses at the gene ends were 2 bases for V and 7 bases for J; bases not matched to a gene: 9. The germline V gene encodes CDR1 SGHTA and CDR2 FQGNSA. The CDR3 length is 16 residues. CDR3 coding DNA: TGTGCCAGCAGCTTACTGGCTAGCGGGATAAGGAATGAGCAGTTCTTC. Residues: CASSLLASGIRNEQFF.

The gene calls are TRBV9 and TRBJ2-7; D is unclear. The V and J ends lost 0 bases and 3 bases respectively, with 10 bases between them. Germline V CDR1 and CDR2: SGDLS, YYNGEE. This CDR3 region has 14 residues. CDR3 nucleotides: TGTGCCAGCAGCGTAGAAATAGGGAACTACGAGCAGTACTTC. This sequence encodes CASSVEIGNYEQYF.

On this clone itself: Relative to the germline gene, one junction end is altered; a read error may explain this. The chain employs TRBV7-7 and TRBJ2-7; 11 positions match TRBD2. CDR1 is SSHAT and CDR2 is FNYEAQ in the germline V gene (reference sequence). The CDR3 runs 13 residues. The CDR3 sequence: CASSHGLAGEQYF. CDR3 bases: TGTGCTAGCAGCCATGGACTAGCGGGCGAGCAGTACTTC.

CDR3 nucleotides: TGCGCCAGCAGCCAAGATGGGCTGACTAGATATGGTGAGCAGTTCTTC. Amino acid sequence: CASSQDGLTRYGEQFF. The chain is built from TRBV4-1 and TRBJ2-1; tentatively, D is TRBD2 (6 bases). The CDR3 length is 16 residues. V was cut by 0 bases and J by 9 bases, with 18 bases left in between. Germline CDR1 is MGHRA and CDR2 is YSYEKL.

The chain links TRBV6-5 to TRBJ1-2, with D maybe TRBD1 (6 bases). V was shortened by 4 bases and J by 6 bases, with 12 bases between the two germline ends. Germline V lookup: CDR1 MNHEY, CDR2 SVGAGI. The CDR3 length is 13 residues. CDR3: CASSSRDTNGYTF. The CDR3 DNA is TGTGCCAGCAGTTCCCGGGACACGAATGGCTACACCTTC.

The gene calls are TRBV5-5 and TRBJ1-5; TRBD1 agrees at 7 bases. Germline V gene data show CDR1 as SGHKS and CDR2 as YYEKEE (reference sequence). Unmatched junction bases numbered 4, after V lost 4 bases and J lost 3 bases. The CDR3 is 14 residues long. The CDR3: CASSAGGSNQPQHF. In nucleotides, the CDR3 is TGTGCCAGCAGCGCAGGGGGGTCCAATCAGCCCCAGCATTTT.

The chain couples TRBV6-1 to TRBJ2-3; the D is unclear. Germline CDR1 is MNHNS and CDR2 is SASEGT. The V and J ends lost 2 bases and 0 bases respectively, with 12 bases between them. The CDR3 has 16 residues. The CDR3 nucleotides read TGTGCCAGCAGTGAATTTATGATATCTAGCACAGATACGCAGTATTTT. Translated: CASSEFMISSTDTQYF.